Listed here are 6 T cell receptor beta chains from one sample, sequenced in a study of cytomegalovirus exposure and HLA in healthy donors. The PCR made use of 60 Vbeta and 13 Jbeta primers. Sequencing was performed with immunoSEQ multiplex PCR; in TCRdb, only in-frame clones are kept and a portion is missing. The table shows roughly 110,000 clones, with around three quarters occurring only once. The sequenced sample consisted of PBMCs. Receptors originate from a man aged 40-49 years in good health and CMV-seropositive.

This chain connects TRBV18 to TRBJ2-7, with 8 bases aligning to TRBD1. Germline CDR1 reads KGHSH; CDR2 reads LQKENI. The CDR3 is 16 residues long. Unmatched junction bases numbered 6, after V lost 2 bases and J lost 0 bases. CDR3 nucleotides: TGTGCCAGCTCACCAGTGGGGACAGGCCTCTCCTACGAGCAGTACTTC. This gives the protein CASSPVGTGLSYEQYF.

This clone was detected only a few times. The chain combines TRBV30 with TRBJ1-4, with 8 bases identical to TRBD1. The CDR3 totals 14 residues. The V gene end was trimmed by 2 bases and the J gene end by 8 bases; junction bases not matched to a gene: 7. The germline CDR1 and CDR2 sequences are GTSNPN and SVGIG (reference sequence). CDR3 bases: TGTGCCTGGAGTCCAGACAGGGGAGGAGAAAAACTGTTTTTT. Protein sequence: CAWSPDRGGEKLFF.

V usage is TRBV7-9 and J usage is TRBJ1-4, with 7 bases fitting TRBD1. CDR1 is SEHNR and CDR2 is FQNEAQ in the germline V gene (reference sequence). The CDR3 is 13 amino acids. J was trimmed by 8 bases and V by 7 bases; bases with no gene match: 7. The CDR3 reads CASTEGQIEKLFF. The CDR3 DNA sequence: TGTGCCAGCACCGAGGGACAGATAGAAAAACTGTTTTTT.

V is TRBV5-4 and J is TRBJ1-2; D is possibly TRBD1 (6 bases). The length of the CDR3 is 15 residues. The V end was cut by 4 bases, the J end by 8 bases, with 21 bases between. CDR1 and CDR2 (germline): SGHNT, YYREEE (reference sequence). CDR3 DNA sequence: TGTGCCAGCAGCCCAGTGGGGGGGCTCAATCTGGGCTACACCTTC. Translating it yields CASSPVGGLNLGYTF.

The chain couples TRBV5-1 to TRBJ1-3; 7 nucleotides agree with TRBD1. CDR1 SGHRS and CDR2 YFSETQ come from the germline V gene. V trimming: 2 bases; J trimming: 2 bases; junction bases outside the gene matches: 1. This CDR3 has 14 amino acids. The CDR3 DNA sequence: TGCGCCAGCAGCTTCCAGGGGGCTGGAAACACCATATATTTT. It translates to CASSFQGAGNTIYF.

The chain couples TRBV5-4 to TRBJ1-2, with 9 bases aligning to TRBD1. The germline CDR1 and CDR2 sequences are SGHNT and YYREEE (reference sequence). The V segment lost 0 bases and the J segment 6 bases; nucleotides outside the gene matches: 12. The CDR3 runs to 17 residues. In DNA form, the CDR3 reads TGTGCCAGCAGCTTGGCCAACAGGGGGCGGGCTGATCATGGCTACACCTTC. It codes for CASSLANRGRADHGYTF.